This T cell receptor beta chain was captured by sequencing in a study of T cells expressing NK-cell markers. Study as a whole: Investigators obtained TCR beta repertoires from sorted CD3+CD56+NKG2C+, CD3+CD56+NKG2C- and CD3+CD56-NKG2C+ T cells. There were seven HCMV-seropositive donors and one seronegative donor among the eight sequenced. Study-level results: The dominant NKG2C+ clonotypes represented about 1.0-7.0% of CD8+ T cells in five or six donors.

On this clonotype itself: Its antigen is unidentified.

The CDR3 is made up of 14 amino acids. CDR1 is MNHEY and CDR2 is SVGAGI in the germline V gene. UMIs were included in TCR beta cDNA generated by 5'RACE template switching. From its re-call of the 5' RACE reads, TCRdb lists each CDR3 protein once, without DNA. The table gives 250,000 to 300,000 distinct CDR3 sequences; the top ten clones make up around 4.2% of it. Sequenced material: blood T cells: a sorted CD56 or NKG2C T cell subset, CD4+ or CD8+ T cells, or bulk PBMC T cells (not recorded which). J is TRBJ1-3 and V is TRBV6-5. The receptor was derived from a woman aged 18-70 years in good health. This CDR3 is CASSYLGSGNTIYF.